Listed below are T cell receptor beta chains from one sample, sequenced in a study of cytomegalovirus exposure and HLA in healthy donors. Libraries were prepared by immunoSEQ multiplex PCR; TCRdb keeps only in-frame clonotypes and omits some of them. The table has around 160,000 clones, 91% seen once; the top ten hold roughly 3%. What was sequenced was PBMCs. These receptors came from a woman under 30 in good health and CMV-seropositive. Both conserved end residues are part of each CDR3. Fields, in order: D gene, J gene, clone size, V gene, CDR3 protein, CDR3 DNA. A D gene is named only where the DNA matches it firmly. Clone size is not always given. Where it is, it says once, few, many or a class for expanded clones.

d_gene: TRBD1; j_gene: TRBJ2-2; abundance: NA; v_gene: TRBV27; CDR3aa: CASGTGPGELFF; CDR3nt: TGTGCCAGCGGGACAGGTCCCGGGGAGCTGTTTTTT
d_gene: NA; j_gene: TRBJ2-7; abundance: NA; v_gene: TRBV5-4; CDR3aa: CASSDASNPFYEQYF; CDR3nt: TGTGCCAGCAGTGATGCTAGCAACCCCTTCTACGAGCAGTACTTC
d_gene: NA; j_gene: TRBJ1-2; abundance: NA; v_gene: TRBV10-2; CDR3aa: CASSESMGSNYGYTF; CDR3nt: TGCGCCAGCAGTGAGTCGATGGGCAGTAATTATGGCTACACCTTC
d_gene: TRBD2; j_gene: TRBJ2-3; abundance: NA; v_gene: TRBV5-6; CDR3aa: CASSSGLAQDTQYF; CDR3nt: TGTGCCAGCAGCTCGGGACTAGCGCAAGATACGCAGTATTTT
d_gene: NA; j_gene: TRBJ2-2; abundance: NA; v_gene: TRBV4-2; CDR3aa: CASSQDRLDGGELFF; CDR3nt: TGTGCCAGCAGCCAAGATCGGCTAGATGGCGGGGAGCTGTTTTTT
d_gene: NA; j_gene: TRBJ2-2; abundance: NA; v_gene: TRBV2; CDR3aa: CASRAPGTTNTGELFF; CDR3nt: TGTGCCAGCAGGGCTCCCGGGACAACGAACACCGGGGAGCTGTTTTTT
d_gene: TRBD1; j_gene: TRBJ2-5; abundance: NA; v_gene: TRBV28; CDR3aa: CASRPPGQKGETQYF; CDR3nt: TGTGCCAGCAGACCACCGGGACAGAAAGGGGAGACCCAGTACTTC
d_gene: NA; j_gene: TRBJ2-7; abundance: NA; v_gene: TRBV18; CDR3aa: CASSQEVDYEQYF; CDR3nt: TGTGCCAGCTCCCAGGAGGTAGACTACGAGCAGTACTTC
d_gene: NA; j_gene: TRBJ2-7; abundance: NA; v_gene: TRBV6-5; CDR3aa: CASSYRGTSYEQYF; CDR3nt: TGTGCCAGCAGTTACCGCGGGACCTCCTACGAGCAGTACTTC
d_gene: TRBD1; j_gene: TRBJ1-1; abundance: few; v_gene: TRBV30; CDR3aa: CAWDRGNTEAFF; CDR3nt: TGTGCCTGGGACAGGGGGAACACTGAAGCTTTCTTT
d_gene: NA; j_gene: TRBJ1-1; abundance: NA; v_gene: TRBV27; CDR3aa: CASSLEGPNTEAFF; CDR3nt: TGTGCCAGCAGTTTGGAGGGCCCCAACACTGAAGCTTTCTTT
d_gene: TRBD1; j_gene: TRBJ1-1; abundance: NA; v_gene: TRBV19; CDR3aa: CASSRGDRGLMNTEAFF; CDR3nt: TGTGCCAGTAGTAGAGGGGACAGGGGGCTTATGAACACTGAAGCTTTCTTT
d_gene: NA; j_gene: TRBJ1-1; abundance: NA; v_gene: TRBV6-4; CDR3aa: CASSDSRGTEAFF; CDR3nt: TGTGCCAGCAGTGACAGCAGGGGCACTGAAGCTTTCTTT